Listed here are 2 T cell receptor beta chains from one sample, sequenced in a study of shared clonotypes between healthy human individuals. TCRdb's table, derived via immunoSEQ multiplex PCR, lists solely in-frame clones and lacks some. The sample shows roughly 2.1 million clones, just over 90% of them seen only once. Naive CD8 cells, CD45RO-negative and positively selected for CCR7, excluded terminally differentiated effector memory CD45RA+ cells. Sequences were obtained from naive CD8+ T cells from PBMCs. These receptors originate from a man younger than 30 in good health. Some clones in this sample may be carry-over from other donors' samples.

The DNA for the CDR3 is TGTGCCAGCAGCTTAGTTCCGGGACAGGGTGGCTACGAGCAGTACTTC. Translated, it gives CASSLVPGQGGYEQYF. This chain joins TRBV7-9 and TRBJ2-7; 9 nucleotides match TRBD1. CDR1 is SEHNR and CDR2 is FQNEAQ in the germline V gene (reference sequence). V dropped 1 base and J dropped 3; count of bases not matched to a gene: 7. This CDR3 region has 16 residues.

The V and J genes are TRBV7-9 and TRBJ2-1, with no clear D. This CDR3 region has 12 residues. The germline V and J ends were trimmed by 3 bases and 8 bases, with 8 bases remaining between them. Germline V gene data show CDR1 as SEHNR and CDR2 as FQNEAQ (reference sequence). As DNA, the CDR3 is TGTGCCAGCAGCTTTAAGGGTTATGAGCAGTTCTTC. Translating gives CASSFKGYEQFF.